This T cell receptor (beta chain) stems from a study of T cells after somatic rescue of genetic block. This CDR3 spans 11 amino acids. V was pared by 3 bases and J by 2 bases, with 1 base between. CDR1 KGHSH and CDR2 LQKENI come from the germline V gene. As concerns this clone: Other DNA sequences within the sample encode an identical CDR3.

Measured with immunoSEQ multiplex PCR; TCRdb has only the in-frame clones, and not every one. The sample holds 68,000 or so clones, roughly 92% seen once. The sequenced sample was peripheral blood mononuclear cells (PBMCs). The clonotype originates from a man aged 35-49 years. V usage is TRBV18 and J usage is TRBJ2-5; D not resolved. The CDR3 coding sequence is TGTGCCAGCTCACCGCAAGAGACCCAGTACTTC. The encoded protein is CASSPQETQYF.